This TCR beta chain was identified in a study of shared clonotypes between healthy human individuals. Notes on the study in general: The naive CD4 repertoires of several donors were compared, and approximately 4.5% of clonotypes were shared.

V was shortened by 8 bases and J by 4 bases, with 12 bases between the two germline ends. The germline V gene encodes CDR1 KGHSH and CDR2 LQKENI. The CDR3 covers 13 residues. Libraries were prepared by immunoSEQ multiplex PCR; TCRdb keeps only in-frame clonotypes and omits some of them. The sample contains approximately 340,000 clones, under 80% of which appear only once. The table lists this clone with a few counts. The antigen is undetermined. The source material was memory CD4+ T cells sorted from blood. Subset: CD45RA-negative fraction. The TCR was taken from a man aged 30 to 45 in good health. This sequence joins TRBV18 and TRBJ1-5, with D possibly TRBD1 on 5 matching bases. The DNA of the CDR3 is TGTGCCAGCGGCAGGGAGATTAATCAGCCCCAGCATTTT. It codes for CASGREINQPQHF.